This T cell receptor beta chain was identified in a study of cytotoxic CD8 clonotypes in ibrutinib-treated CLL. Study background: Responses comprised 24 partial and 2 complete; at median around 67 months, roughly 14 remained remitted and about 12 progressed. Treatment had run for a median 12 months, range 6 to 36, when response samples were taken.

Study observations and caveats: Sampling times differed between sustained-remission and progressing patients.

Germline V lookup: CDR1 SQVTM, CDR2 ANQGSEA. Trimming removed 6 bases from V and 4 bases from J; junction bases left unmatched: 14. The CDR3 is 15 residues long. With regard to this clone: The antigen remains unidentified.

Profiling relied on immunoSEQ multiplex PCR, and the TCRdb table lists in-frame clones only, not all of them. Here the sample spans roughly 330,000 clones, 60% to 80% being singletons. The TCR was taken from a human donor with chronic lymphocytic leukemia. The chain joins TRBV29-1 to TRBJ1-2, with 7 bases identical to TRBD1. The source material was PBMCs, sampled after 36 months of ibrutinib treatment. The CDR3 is CSVTGTAKSSYGYTF. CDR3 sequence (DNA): TGCAGCGTGACGGGGACAGCGAAGTCCTCCTATGGCTACACCTTC. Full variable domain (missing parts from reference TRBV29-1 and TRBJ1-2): SAVISQKPSRDICQRGTSLTIQCQVDSQVTMMFWYRQQPGQSLTLIATANQGSEATYESGFVIDKFPISRPNLTFSTLTVSNMSPEDSSIYLCSVTGTAKSSYGYTFGSGTRLTVV.